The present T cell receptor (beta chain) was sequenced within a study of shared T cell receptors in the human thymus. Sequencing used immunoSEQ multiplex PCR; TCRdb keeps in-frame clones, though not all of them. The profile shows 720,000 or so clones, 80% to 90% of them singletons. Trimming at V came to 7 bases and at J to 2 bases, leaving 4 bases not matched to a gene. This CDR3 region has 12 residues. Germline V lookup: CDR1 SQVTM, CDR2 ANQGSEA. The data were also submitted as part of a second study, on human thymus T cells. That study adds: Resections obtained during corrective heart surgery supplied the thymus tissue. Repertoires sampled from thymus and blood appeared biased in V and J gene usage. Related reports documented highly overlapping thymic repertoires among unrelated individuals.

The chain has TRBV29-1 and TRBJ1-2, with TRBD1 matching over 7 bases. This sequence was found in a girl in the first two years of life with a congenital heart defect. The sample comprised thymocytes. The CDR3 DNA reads TGCAGCGCGGACAGGAGAAACTATGGCTACACCTTC. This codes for CSADRRNYGYTF.